The rows below give T cell receptor beta chains drawn from one sample of a study of type 1 regulatory T cells. TCRdb analysed the reads with MiXCR anew, one entry per CDR3 protein. The repertoire holds some 60,000 distinct CDR3 sequences, with less than 70% as singletons. No cognate antigen is known for these TCRs. The sample consisted of cultured non-Tr1 T cells, either the whole culture or a sorted T cell fraction (not recorded which). The source of these receptors is a human donor in good health. The conserved cysteine and the conserved F or W are not part of the CDR3 here.

TRBV19	TRBJ2-5	ASSRTSQETQY
TRBV18	TRBJ2-7	ASSPGTPYEQY
TRBV7-6	TRBJ2-3	ASTGGADTQY
TRBV19	TRBJ1-1	ASSIRGQPNTEAF
TRBV7-9	TRBJ2-1	ASSLDGGYNEQF
TRBV5-4	TRBJ2-1	ASSILLAGQYNEQF
TRBV6-5	TRBJ2-2	ASSQVHGNPGELF
TRBV5-1	TRBJ2-2	ASSLGGSATGELF
TRBV11-1	TRBJ1-2	ASSLGHGYYGYT
TRBV2	TRBJ2-2	ASSEESGGGELF
TRBV7-9	TRBJ2-3	ASSLSLAGVDTQY
TRBV20-1	TRBJ2-2	SAREPGKVSAGELF
TRBV19	TRBJ2-2	ASSPGTGKNTGELF
TRBV2	TRBJ2-2	ASSEVSGGTRELF
TRBV27	TRBJ2-1	ASSLRRTSGVNEQF
TRBV2	TRBJ2-1	ASSVGSGISYNEQF
TRBV19	TRBJ2-6	ASFDRAISGANVLT
TRBV9	TRBJ1-6	ASGFGGNTSPLH
TRBV20-1	TRBJ1-1	SARRTGGRGTEAF
TRBV11-2	TRBJ2-3	ASSLADSPTDTQY